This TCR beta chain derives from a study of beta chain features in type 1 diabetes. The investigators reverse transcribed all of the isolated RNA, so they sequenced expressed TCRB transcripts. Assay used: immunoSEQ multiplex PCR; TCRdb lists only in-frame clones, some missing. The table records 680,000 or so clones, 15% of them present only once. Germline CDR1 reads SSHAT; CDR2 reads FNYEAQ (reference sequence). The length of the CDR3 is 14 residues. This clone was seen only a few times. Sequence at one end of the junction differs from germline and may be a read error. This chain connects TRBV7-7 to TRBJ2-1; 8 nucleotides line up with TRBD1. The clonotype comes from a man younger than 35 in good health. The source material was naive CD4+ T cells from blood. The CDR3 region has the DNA TGTGCTAGCAGCTTAGACCCTACAGGGGGGGAGCAGTTCTTC. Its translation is CASSLDPTGGEQFF.